These 10 T cell receptor beta chains originate from one sample sequenced in a study of blood T cell repertoires in COVID-19. Profiled with immunoSEQ multiplex PCR; TCRdb holds only in-frame clones, not every one. The table includes around 250,000 clones, over 80% detected once. Source material: PBMCs or T cells enriched from blood (not recorded which). These receptors came from a human donor in a cohort exposed to, infected with or recovered from COVID-19 (not recorded which). The donor label of this sample is uncertain.

The rearrangement uses TRBV5-1 and TRBJ2-5; 7 bases match TRBD2. Per the germline V gene, CDR1 is SGHRS and CDR2 is YFSETQ. The V segment lost 4 bases and the J segment 5 bases; nucleotides outside the gene matches: 14. The CDR3 length is 16 residues. The DNA for the CDR3 is TGCGCCAGCAGCCCAGGACTAGTTGCCGTCGGGGAGACCCAGTACTTC. Translating it yields CASSPGLVAVGETQYF. Complete variable domain (other parts from reference TRBV5-1 and TRBJ2-5): KAGVTQTPRYLIKTRGQQVTLSCSPISGHRSVSWYQQTPGQGLQFLFEYFSETQRNKGNFPGRFSGRQFSNSRSEMNVSTLELGDSALYLCASSPGLVAVGETQYFGPGTRLLVL.

V and J are TRBV19 and TRBJ1-6, with a tentative D call TRBD1 (6 bases). Trimming stripped 7 bases from V and 8 bases from J, with 12 bases between. Germline loops: CDR1 LNHDA, CDR2 SQIVND (reference sequence). The CDR3 consists of 13 residues. The CDR3 reads CASTSRGHSPLHF. In nucleotides, the CDR3 is TGTGCCAGTACGAGCAGGGGACATTCACCCCTCCACTTT.

CDR3 bases: TGTGCCAGCAGCCAAGATCTCCCAGGGGGCTTCGGCGGGGAGCTGTTTTTT. Its protein is CASSQDLPGGFGGELFF. The gene calls are TRBV3-1 (or the pseudogene TRBV3-2) and TRBJ2-2, with 8 bases identical to TRBD1. CDR3 length equals 17 residues. CDR1 and CDR2 from the germline V gene are LGHDT and YNNKEL (reference sequence). Germline trimming cut 0 bases from V and 7 bases from J; bases unmatched to any gene: 10.

V is TRBV5-1 and J is TRBJ2-1, with TRBD1 matching over 8 bases. The CDR3 runs 13 residues. Germline loops: CDR1 SGHRS, CDR2 YFSETQ. The J segment lost 0 bases and the V segment lost 9 bases, leaving 2 bases of the junction unmatched. CDR3: CATGTGSYNEQFF. The CDR3 coding sequence is TGCGCCACCGGGACAGGCTCCTACAATGAGCAGTTCTTC.

The chain recombines TRBV6-5 with TRBJ1-4, with 8 bases identical to TRBD1. The trim removed 0 bases at V and 4 bases at J, leaving 1 base unmatched. Germline CDR1 is MNHEY and CDR2 is SVGAGI. The CDR3 consists of 15 residues. This chain's CDR3 is CASSYSDRGNEKLFF. CDR3 in DNA: TGTGCCAGCAGTTACTCTGACAGGGGTAATGAAAAACTGTTTTTT.

The J gene is TRBJ2-3, the V gene TRBV6-1, with TRBD2 matching 10 bases. There are 16 residues in the CDR3. The trim removed 4 bases at V and 4 bases at J, leaving 8 bases unmatched. Germline values: CDR1 MNHNS, CDR2 SASEGT. The chain's CDR3 is CASSVLAGDTADTQYF. CDR3 DNA sequence: TGTGCCAGCAGTGTCCTAGCGGGGGATACGGCAGATACGCAGTATTTT.

V is TRBV2 and J is TRBJ2-1, with D unresolved. V was pared by 8 bases and J by 4 bases, with 15 bases between. Per germline, CDR1 SNHLY and CDR2 FYNNEI. CDR3 size: 14 residues. CDR3 in DNA: TGTGCCAGCGTCCTGACGGAGACGTACAATGAGCAGTTCTTC. It is translated as CASVLTETYNEQFF.

The chain joins TRBV5-1 to TRBJ1-2; no reliable D call. The V end was cut by 4 bases, the J end by 6 bases, with 19 bases between. CDR3 length equals 15 residues. CDR1 is SGHRS and CDR2 is YFSETQ in the germline V gene. DNA of the CDR3: TGCGCCAGCAGCCCCTATAGAGGCGGGGAAGATGGCTACACCTTC. This encodes CASSPYRGGEDGYTF.

The CDR3 here is CASSAAGAEQYF. CDR3 sequence (DNA): TGTGCCAGCAGCGCCGCAGGGGCCGAGCAGTACTTC. The chain employs TRBV11-2 and TRBJ2-7; possible D gene TRBD1, 6 bases. Trimming cost V 5 bases and J 6 bases, with 11 bases left between them. The CDR3 covers 12 residues. CDR1 and CDR2 (germline): SGHAT, FQNNGV.

This rearrangement joins TRBV6-1 to TRBJ1-1; TRBD1 matches at 9 bases. CDR1 is MNHNS and CDR2 is SASEGT in the germline V gene. The ends lost 4 bases at V and 11 bases at J; junction bases unmatched: 17. The CDR3 has 16 amino acids. The CDR3 is CASSGARVIQGAEAFF. As DNA, the CDR3 is TGTGCCAGCAGTGGAGCCCGTGTAATACAGGGGGCGGAGGCTTTCTTT.